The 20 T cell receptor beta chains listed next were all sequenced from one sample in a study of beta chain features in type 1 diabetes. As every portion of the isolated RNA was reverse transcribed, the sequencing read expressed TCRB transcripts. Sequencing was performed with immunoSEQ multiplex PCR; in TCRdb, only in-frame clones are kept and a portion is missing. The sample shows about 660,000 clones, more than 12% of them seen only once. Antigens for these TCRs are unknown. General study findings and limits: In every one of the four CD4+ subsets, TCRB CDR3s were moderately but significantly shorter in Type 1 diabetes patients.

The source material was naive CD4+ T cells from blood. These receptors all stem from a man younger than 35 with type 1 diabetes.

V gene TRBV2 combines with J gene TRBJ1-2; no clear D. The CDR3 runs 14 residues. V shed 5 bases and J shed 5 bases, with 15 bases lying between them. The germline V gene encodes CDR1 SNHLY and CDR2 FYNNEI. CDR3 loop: CASSSDRTGYGYTF. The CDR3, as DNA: TGTGCCAGCAGTTCAGATCGAACGGGGTATGGCTACACCTTC.

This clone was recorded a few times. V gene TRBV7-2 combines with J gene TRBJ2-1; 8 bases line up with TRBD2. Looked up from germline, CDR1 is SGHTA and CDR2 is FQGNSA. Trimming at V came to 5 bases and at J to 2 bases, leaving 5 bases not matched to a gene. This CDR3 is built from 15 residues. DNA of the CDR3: TGTGCCAGCAGCCCCTCAGCGGGGGCCTACAATGAGCAGTTCTTC. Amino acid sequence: CASSPSAGAYNEQFF.

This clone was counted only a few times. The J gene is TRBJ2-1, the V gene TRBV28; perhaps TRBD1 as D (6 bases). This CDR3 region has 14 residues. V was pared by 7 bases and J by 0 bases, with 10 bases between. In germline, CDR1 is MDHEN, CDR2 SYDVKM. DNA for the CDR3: TGTGCCAGCACCAGGGGTTCCTCCTACAATGAGCAGTTCTTC. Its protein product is CASTRGSSYNEQFF.

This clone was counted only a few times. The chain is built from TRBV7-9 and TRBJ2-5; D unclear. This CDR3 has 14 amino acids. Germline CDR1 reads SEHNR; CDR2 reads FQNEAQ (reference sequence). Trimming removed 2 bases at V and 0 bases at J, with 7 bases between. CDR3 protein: CASSLQAYQETQYF. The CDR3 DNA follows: TGTGCCAGCAGCTTACAGGCGTACCAAGAGACCCAGTACTTC. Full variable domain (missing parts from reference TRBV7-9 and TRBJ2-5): DTGVSQNPRHKITKRGQNVTFRCDPISEHNRLYWYRQTLGQGPEFLTYFQNEAQLEKSRLLSDRFSAERPKGSFSTLEIQRTEQGDSAMYLCASSLQAYQETQYFGPGTRLLVL.

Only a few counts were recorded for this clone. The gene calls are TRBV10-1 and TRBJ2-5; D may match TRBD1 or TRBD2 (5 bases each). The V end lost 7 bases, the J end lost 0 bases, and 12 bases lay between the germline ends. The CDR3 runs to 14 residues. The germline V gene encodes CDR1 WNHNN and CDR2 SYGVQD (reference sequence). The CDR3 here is CASNEGSYQETQYF. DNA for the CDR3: TGCGCCAGCAACGAGGGGTCGTACCAAGAGACCCAGTACTTC.

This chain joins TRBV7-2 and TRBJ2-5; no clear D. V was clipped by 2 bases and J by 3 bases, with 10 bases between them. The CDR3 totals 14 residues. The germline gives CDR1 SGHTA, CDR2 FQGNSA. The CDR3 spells CASSLQSSKETQYF. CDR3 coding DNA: TGTGCCAGCAGCTTACAGTCCAGCAAAGAGACCCAGTACTTC.

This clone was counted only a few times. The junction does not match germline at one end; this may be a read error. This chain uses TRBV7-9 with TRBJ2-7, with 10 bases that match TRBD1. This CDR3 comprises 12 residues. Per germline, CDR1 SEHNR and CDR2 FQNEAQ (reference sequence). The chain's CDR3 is CASSPSSGQGNF. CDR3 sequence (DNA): TGTGCCAGCAGCCCGAGCTCGGGACAGGGGAATTTC. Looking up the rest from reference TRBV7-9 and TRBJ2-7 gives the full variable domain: DTGVSQNPRHKITKRGQNVTFRCDPISEHNRLYWYRQTLGQGPEFLTYFQNEAQLEKSRLLSDRFSAERPKGSFSTLEIQRTEQGDSAMYLCASSPSSGQGNFGPGTRLTVT.

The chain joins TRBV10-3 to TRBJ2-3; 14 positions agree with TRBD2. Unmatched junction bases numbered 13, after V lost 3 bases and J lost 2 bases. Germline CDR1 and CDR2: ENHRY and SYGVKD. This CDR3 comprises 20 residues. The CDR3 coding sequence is TGTGCCATCAGTGATTTCGGACTAGCGGGGGGCCTGGACTTCACAGATACGCAGTATTTT. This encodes CAISDFGLAGGLDFTDTQYF.

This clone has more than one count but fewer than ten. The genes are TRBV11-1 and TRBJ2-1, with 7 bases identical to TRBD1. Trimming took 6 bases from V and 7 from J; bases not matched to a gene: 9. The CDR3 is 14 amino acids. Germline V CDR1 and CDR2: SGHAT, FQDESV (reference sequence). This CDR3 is CASSSRQGRNEQFF. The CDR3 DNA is TGTGCCAGCAGTTCTCGACAGGGACGAAATGAGCAGTTCTTC. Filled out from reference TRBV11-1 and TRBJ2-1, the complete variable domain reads EAEVAQSPRYKITEKSQAVAFWCDPISGHATLYWYRQILGQGPELLVQFQDESVVDDSQLPKDRFSAERLKGVDSTLKIQPAELGDSAMYLCASSSRQGRNEQFFGPGTRLTVL.

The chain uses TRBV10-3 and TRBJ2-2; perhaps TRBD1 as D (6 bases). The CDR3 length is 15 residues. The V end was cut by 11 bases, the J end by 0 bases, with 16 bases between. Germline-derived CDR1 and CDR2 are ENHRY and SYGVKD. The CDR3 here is CAASRDISNTGELFF. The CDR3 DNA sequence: TGTGCCGCATCAAGGGACATTTCGAACACCGGGGAGCTGTTTTTT.

The CDR3 reads CASSFDRDTQYF. The CDR3 DNA reads as TGTGCCAGCAGTTTCGATCGGGATACGCAGTATTTT. The rearrangement uses TRBV27 and TRBJ2-3; D is unclear. Trimming took off 3 bases at V and 6 bases at J, with 7 bases between the two ends. Germline CDR1 MNHEY, CDR2 SMNVEV (reference sequence). This CDR3 contains 12 residues.

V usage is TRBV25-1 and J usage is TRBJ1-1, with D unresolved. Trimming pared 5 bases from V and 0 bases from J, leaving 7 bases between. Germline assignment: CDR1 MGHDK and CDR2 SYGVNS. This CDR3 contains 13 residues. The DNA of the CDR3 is TGTGCCAGCAGTATGGCAATGAACACTGAAGCTTTCTTT. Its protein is CASSMAMNTEAFF.

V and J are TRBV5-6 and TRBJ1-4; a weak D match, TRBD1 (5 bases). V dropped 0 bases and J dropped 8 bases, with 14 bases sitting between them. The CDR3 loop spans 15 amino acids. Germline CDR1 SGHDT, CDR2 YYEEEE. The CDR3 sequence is CASSLGTLSGEKLFF. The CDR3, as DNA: TGTGCCAGCAGCTTGGGGACACTCTCAGGCGAAAAACTGTTTTTT.

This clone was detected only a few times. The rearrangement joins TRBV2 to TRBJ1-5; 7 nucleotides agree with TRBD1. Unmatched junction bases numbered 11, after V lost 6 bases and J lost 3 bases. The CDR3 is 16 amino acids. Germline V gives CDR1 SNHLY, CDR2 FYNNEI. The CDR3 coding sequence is TGTGCCAGCAGGGATCACAGGGGAATGTCCAATCAGCCCCAGCATTTT. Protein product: CASRDHRGMSNQPQHF. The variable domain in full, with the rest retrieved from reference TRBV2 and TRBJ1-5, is EPEVTQTPSHQVTQMGQEVILRCVPISNHLYFYWYRQILGQKVEFLVSFYNNEISEKSEIFDDQFSVERPDGSNFTLKIRSTKLEDSAMYFCASRDHRGMSNQPQHFGDGTRLSIL.

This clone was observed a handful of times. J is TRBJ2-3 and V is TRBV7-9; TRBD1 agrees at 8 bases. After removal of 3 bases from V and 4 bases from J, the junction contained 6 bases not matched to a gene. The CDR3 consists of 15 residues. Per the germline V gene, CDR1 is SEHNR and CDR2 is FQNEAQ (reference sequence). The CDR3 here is CASSFRQGLSDTQYF. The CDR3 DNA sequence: TGTGCCAGCAGCTTCCGACAGGGGTTGTCAGATACGCAGTATTTT. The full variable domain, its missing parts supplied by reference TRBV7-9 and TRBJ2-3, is DTGVSQNPRHKITKRGQNVTFRCDPISEHNRLYWYRQTLGQGPEFLTYFQNEAQLEKSRLLSDRFSAERPKGSFSTLEIQRTEQGDSAMYLCASSFRQGLSDTQYFGPGTRLTVL.

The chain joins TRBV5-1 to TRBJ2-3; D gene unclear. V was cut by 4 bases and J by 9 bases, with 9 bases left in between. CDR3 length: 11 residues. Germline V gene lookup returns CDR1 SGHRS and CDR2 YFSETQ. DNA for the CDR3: TGCGCCAGCAGCGGATCAGTGACGCAGTATTTT. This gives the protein CASSGSVTQYF.

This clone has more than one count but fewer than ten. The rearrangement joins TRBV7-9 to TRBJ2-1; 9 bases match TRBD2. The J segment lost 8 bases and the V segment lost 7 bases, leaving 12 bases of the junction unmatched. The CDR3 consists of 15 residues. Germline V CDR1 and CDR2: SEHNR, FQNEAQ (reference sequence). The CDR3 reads CASTNQGTSIDEQFF. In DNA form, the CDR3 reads TGTGCCAGCACCAACCAAGGGACTAGCATTGATGAGCAGTTCTTC.

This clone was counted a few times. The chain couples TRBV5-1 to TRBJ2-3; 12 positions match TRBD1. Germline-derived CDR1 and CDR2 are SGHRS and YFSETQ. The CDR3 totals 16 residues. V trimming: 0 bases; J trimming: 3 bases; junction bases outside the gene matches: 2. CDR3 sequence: CASSLEGQGATDTQYF. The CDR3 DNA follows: TGCGCCAGCAGCTTGGAGGGACAGGGGGCAACAGATACGCAGTATTTT. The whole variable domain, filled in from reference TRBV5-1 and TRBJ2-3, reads KAGVTQTPRYLIKTRGQQVTLSCSPISGHRSVSWYQQTPGQGLQFLFEYFSETQRNKGNFPGRFSGRQFSNSRSEMNVSTLELGDSALYLCASSLEGQGATDTQYFGPGTRLTVL.

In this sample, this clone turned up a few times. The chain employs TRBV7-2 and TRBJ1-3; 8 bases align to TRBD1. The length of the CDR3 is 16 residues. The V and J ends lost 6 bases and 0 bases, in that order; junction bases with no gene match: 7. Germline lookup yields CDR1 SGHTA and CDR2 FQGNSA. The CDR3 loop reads CASSADRASSGNTIYF. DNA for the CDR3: TGTGCCAGCAGTGCGGACAGGGCCAGCTCTGGAAACACCATATATTTT.

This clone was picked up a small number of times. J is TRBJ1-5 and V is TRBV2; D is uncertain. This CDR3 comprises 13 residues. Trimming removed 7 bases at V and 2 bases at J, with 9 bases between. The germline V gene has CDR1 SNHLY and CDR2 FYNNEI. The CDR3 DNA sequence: TGTGCCAGCACCCGGAGGGGCAATCAGCCCCAGCATTTT. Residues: CASTRRGNQPQHF.